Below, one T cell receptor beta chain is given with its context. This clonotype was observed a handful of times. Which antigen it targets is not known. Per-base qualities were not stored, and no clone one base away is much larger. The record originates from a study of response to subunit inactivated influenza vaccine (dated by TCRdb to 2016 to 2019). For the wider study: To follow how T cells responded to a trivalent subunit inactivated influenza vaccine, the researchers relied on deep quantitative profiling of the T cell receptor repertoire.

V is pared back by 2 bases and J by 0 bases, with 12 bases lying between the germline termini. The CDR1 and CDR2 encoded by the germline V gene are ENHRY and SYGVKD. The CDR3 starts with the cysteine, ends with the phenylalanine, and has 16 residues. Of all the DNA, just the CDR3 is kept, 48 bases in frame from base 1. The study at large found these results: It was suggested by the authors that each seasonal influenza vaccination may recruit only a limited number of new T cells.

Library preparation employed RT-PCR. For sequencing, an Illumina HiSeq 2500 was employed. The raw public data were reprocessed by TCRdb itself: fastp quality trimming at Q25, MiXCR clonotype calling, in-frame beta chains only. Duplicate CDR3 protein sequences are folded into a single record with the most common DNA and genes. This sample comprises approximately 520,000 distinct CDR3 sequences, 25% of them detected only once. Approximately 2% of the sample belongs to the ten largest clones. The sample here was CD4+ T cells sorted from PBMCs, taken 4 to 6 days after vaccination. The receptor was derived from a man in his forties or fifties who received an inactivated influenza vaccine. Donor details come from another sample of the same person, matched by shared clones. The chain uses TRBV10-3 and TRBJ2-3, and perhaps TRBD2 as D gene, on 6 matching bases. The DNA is TGTGCCATCAGTGAGGCCCGCGGGACTAGCACAGATACGCAGTATTTT. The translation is CAISEARGTSTDTQYF.